A selection of T cell receptor beta chains follows, all from one sample in a study of T cells in Graves' hyperthyroidism and ophthalmopathy. From the multiplex PCR reads, TCRdb called clonotypes with MiXCR, one entry per CDR3 protein. The data hold fewer than 40,000 distinct CDR3 sequences, with around 52% observed a single time. The sample comprised blood. The receptors were gathered from a woman aged 40 to 50 with Graves' ophthalmopathy. Both conserved end residues are part of each CDR3. A D gene is named only where the DNA matches it firmly. Rows give clone size only sometimes, using once, few, many, or a class for an expanded clone.

v_gene	j_gene	abundance	d_gene	CDR3nt	CDR3aa
TRBV2	TRBJ1-1	many	.	TGTGCCAGCAGTACACAGGGTGGTTTAACTGAAGCTTTCTTT	CASSTQGGLTEAFF
TRBV29-1	TRBJ1-2	.	TRBD1	TGCAGCGCCAGCAGCTTGGACAGGATCTATGGCTACACCTTC	CSASSLDRIYGYTF
TRBV7-2	TRBJ2-7	.	TRBD2	TGTGCCAGCAGCTTCGGCGGGGGGGGGTACGAGCAGTACTTC	CASSFGGGGYEQYF
TRBV20-1	TRBJ2-2	.	TRBD2	TGCAGTGCTAGAGATGCGTTAGCGGGAGCCCCCGGGGAGCTGTTTTTT	CSARDALAGAPGELFF
TRBV2	TRBJ2-1	.	.	TGTGCCAGCAGTTCGGGACGAAACTCCTACAATGAGCAGTTCTTC	CASSSGRNSYNEQFF
TRBV29-1	TRBJ2-5	.	.	TGCAGCGTTGTAACGGGTACCCCTACACAAGAGACCCAGTACTTC	CSVVTGTPTQETQYF
TRBV25-1	TRBJ2-5	many	TRBD2	TGTGCCAGCAGCGGGACTAGCGGACTGGGGGAGACCCAGTACTTC	CASSGTSGLGETQYF
TRBV13	TRBJ2-5	many	TRBD1	TGTGCCAGCAGCGCCGGGGGAGGACAGGGAAAGACCCAGTACTTC	CASSAGGGQGKTQYF
TRBV5-1	TRBJ2-7	.	TRBD1	TGCGCAAGCAGCTATTGGACAGGGGTGTCCTACGAGCAGTACTTC	CASSYWTGVSYEQYF
TRBV24-1	TRBJ2-1	.	TRBD2	TGTGCCACCAGTGACTCTAGCGGGAGGGCGTGGAATGAGCAGTTCTTC	CATSDSSGRAWNEQFF
TRBV2	TRBJ2-7	medium-sized	.	TGTGCCAGCAGTACCACCGCCCGGGACACCTACGAGCAGTACTTC	CASSTTARDTYEQYF
TRBV5-1	TRBJ2-3	many	TRBD1	TGCGCCAGCAGCCATTCAGGGGGCGTTTTCCCCCACACAGATACGCAGTATTTT	CASSHSGGVFPHTDTQYF
TRBV25-1	TRBJ2-1	.	.	TGTGCCAGCAGTGAGAAGGGGCCCCTAATCAACAATGAGCAGTTCTTC	CASSEKGPLINNEQFF
TRBV2	TRBJ2-5	once	TRBD1	TGTGCCAGCAGTGAAGACAGGGGGATGTCCCTGACCCAGTACTTC	CASSEDRGMSLTQYF
TRBV7-3	TRBJ2-5	.	.	TGTGCCAGCAGCTTACATCGGGAGACCCAGTACTTC	CASSLHRETQYF
TRBV18	TRBJ1-2	.	TRBD1	TGTGCCAGCTCACCGTCCGGGACAGGGAGCGGCTACACCTTC	CASSPSGTGSGYTF
TRBV25-1	TRBJ2-3	.	.	TGTGCCAGCAGTGACTCACCGGGACTCAAAATAGGAACAGATACGCAGTATTTT	CASSDSPGLKIGTDTQYF
TRBV7-2	TRBJ2-5	.	TRBD2	TGTGCCAGCAGACAGCCCAGCTCCTACGGGAGGAGGGCGCACCAAGAGACCCAGTACTTC	CASRQPSSYGRRAHQETQYF
TRBV24-1	TRBJ1-4	once	TRBD1	TGTGCCACCAGTGCCGGGACAGGGGGCCAGGAAAAACTGTTTTTT	CATSAGTGGQEKLFF
TRBV11-2	TRBJ2-7	many	.	TGTGCCAGCAGCTTATTGGGGACAACCGTGGGTGAGCAGTACTTC	CASSLLGTTVGEQYF
TRBV7-9	TRBJ2-1	many	.	TGTGCCAGCAGCTTAACGACAGATTTGTACAATGAGCAGTTCTTC	CASSLTTDLYNEQFF
TRBV5-1	TRBJ1-5	.	TRBD1	TGCGCCAGCACTGGCAGGGGGGATCAGCCCCAGCATTTT	CASTGRGDQPQHF
TRBV10-3	TRBJ1-4	.	.	TGTGCCATCAGGGGGAGCGGGAGCACAGATGAAAAACTGTTTTTT	CAIRGSGSTDEKLFF
TRBV2	TRBJ1-5	once	.	TGTGCCAGCAGAGAAGAGGGAACGGGGAATCAGCCCCAGCATTTT	CASREEGTGNQPQHF
TRBV15	TRBJ1-4	.	.	TGTGCCACCAGCCCACGACTTATCTCTGGAAATGAAAAACTGTTTTTT	CATSPRLISGNEKLFF
TRBV3-2	TRBJ1-5	many	.	TGTGCCAGCAGCCAGTGGAAAAACAATCAGCCCCAGCATTTT	CASSQWKNNQPQHF
TRBV20-1	TRBJ2-3	.	.	TGCAGTGCTAGAGGGTTCCCGCGCACAGATACGCAGTATTTT	CSARGFPRTDTQYF
TRBV7-3	TRBJ1-2	.	TRBD1	TGTGCCAGCAGCTTAACGGGGACAGGGGTCCTATGCTACACCTTC	CASSLTGTGVLCYTF
TRBV6-6	TRBJ2-2	many	TRBD2	TGTGCCAGCAGCCTCCTAAGCGGGGGTGGGGAGCTGTTTTTT	CASSLLSGGGELFF
TRBV9	TRBJ2-1	.	.	TGTGCCAGCAGCGTAGCTACGGGGGGCCCCGGGGAGCAGTTCTTC	CASSVATGGPGEQFF
TRBV12-3/TRBV12-4	TRBJ1-1	.	TRBD1	TGTGCCAGCAGTAGAAGGGGGCTGGACACGGAAGCTTTCTTT	CASSRRGLDTEAFF
TRBV5-1	TRBJ2-5	.	TRBD2	TGCGCCAGCAGCTTGACTAGCGGGAGGGCCGAAGAGACCCAGTACTTC	CASSLTSGRAEETQYF
TRBV5-6	TRBJ2-1	many	.	TGTGCCAGCAGCTTGGCCCGGGCTGAGCAGTTCTTC	CASSLARAEQFF